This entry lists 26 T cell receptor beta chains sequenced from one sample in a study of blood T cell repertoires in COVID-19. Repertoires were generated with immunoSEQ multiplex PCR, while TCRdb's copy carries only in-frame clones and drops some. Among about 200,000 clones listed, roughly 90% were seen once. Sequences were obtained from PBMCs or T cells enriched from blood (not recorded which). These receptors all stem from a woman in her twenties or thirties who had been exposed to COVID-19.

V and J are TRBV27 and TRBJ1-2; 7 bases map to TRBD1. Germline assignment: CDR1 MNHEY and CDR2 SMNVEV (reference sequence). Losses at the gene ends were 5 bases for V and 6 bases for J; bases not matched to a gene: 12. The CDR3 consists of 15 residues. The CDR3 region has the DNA TGTGCCAGCAGTCCTTACCTGACAGGGTTGGATGGCTACACCTTC. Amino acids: CASSPYLTGLDGYTF.

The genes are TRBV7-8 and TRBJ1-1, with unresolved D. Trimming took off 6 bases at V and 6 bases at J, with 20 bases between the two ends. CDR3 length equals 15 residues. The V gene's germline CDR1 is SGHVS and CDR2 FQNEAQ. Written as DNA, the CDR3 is TGTGCCAGCAGGATGTTGGGGAGAGAAAAATCTGAAGCTTTCTTT. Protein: CASRMLGREKSEAFF.

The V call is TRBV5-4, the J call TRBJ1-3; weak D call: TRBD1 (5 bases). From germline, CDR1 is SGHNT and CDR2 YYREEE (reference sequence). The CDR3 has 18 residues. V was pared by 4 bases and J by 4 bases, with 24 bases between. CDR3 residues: CASSPPPGSGAPGNTIYF. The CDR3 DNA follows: TGTGCCAGCAGCCCTCCCCCCGGTAGCGGGGCTCCAGGAAACACCATATATTTT.

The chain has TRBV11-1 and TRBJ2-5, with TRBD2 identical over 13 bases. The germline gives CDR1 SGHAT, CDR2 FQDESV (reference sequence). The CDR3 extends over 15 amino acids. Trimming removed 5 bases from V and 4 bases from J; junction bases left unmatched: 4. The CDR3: CASSHRTSGGETQYF. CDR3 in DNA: TGTGCCAGCAGCCACCGGACTAGCGGGGGAGAGACCCAGTACTTC.

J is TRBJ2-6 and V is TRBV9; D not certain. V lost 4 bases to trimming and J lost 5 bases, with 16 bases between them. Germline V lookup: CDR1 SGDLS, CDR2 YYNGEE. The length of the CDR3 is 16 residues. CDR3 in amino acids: CASSPGGREWANVLTF. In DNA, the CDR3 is TGTGCCAGCAGCCCAGGTGGTCGCGAGTGGGCCAACGTCCTGACTTTC. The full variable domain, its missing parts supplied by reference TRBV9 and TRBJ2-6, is DSGVTQTPKHLITATGQRVTLRCSPRSGDLSVYWYQQSLDQGLQFLIQYYNGEERAKGNILERFSAQQFPDLHSELNLSSLELGDSALYFCASSPGGREWANVLTFGAGSRLTVL.

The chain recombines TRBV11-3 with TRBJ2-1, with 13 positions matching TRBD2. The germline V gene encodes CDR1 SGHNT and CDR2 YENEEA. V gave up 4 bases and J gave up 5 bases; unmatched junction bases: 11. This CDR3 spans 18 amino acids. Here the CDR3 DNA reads TGTGCCAGCAGCTCAGAAGGGGGGACTAGCGGGGTCAACAATGAGCAGTTCTTC. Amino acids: CASSSEGGTSGVNNEQFF.

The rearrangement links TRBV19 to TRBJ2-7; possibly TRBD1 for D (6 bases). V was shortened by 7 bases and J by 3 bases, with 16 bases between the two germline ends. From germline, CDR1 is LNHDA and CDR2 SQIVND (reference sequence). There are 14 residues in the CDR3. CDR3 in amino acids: CASTPAQGDYEQYF. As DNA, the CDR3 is TGTGCCAGTACCCCCGCACAGGGAGACTACGAGCAGTACTTC.

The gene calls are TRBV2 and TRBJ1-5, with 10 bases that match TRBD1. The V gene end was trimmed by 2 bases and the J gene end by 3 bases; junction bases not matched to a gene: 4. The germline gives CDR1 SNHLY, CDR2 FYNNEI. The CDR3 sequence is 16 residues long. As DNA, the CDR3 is TGTGCCAGCAGTGAATGGGGACAGGGGTCCAATCAGCCCCAGCATTTT. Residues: CASSEWGQGSNQPQHF.

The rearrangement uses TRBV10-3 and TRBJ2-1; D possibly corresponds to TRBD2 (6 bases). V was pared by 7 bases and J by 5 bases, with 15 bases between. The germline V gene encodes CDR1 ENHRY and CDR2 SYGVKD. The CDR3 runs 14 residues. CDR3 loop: CAITSGGGNNEQFF. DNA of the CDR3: TGTGCCATCACGTCGGGTGGGGGGAACAATGAGCAGTTCTTC.

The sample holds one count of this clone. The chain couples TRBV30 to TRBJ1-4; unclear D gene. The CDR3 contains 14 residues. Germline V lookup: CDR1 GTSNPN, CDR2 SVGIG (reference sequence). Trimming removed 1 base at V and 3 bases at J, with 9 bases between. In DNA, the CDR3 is TGTGCCTGGAGTGGAGGATTCTCTAATGAAAAACTGTTTTTT. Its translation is CAWSGGFSNEKLFF.

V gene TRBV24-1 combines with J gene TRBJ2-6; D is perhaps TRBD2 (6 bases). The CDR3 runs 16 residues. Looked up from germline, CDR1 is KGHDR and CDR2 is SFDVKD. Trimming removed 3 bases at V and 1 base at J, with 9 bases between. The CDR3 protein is CATSDAGRSGANVLTF. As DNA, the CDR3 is TGTGCCACCAGTGATGCAGGGAGGTCTGGGGCCAACGTCCTGACTTTC.

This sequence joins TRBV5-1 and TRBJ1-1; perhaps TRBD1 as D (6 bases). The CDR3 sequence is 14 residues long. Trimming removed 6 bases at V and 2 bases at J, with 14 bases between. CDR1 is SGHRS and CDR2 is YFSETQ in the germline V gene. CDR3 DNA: TGCGCCAGCAACTCCGGACAGACAAACACTGAAGCTTTCTTT. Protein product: CASNSGQTNTEAFF.

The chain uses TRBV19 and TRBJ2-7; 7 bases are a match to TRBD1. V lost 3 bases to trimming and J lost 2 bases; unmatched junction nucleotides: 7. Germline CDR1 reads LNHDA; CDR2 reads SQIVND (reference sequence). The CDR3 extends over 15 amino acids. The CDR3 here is CASSIRGTATYEQYF. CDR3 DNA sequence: TGTGCCAGTAGTATCCGTGGGACAGCTACCTACGAGCAGTACTTC.

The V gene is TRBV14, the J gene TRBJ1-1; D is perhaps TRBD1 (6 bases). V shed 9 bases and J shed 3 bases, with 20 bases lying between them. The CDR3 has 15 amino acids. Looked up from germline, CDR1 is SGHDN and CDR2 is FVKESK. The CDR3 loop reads CARISGALAYTEAFF. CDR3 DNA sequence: TGTGCCAGAATCTCAGGGGCGCTAGCATACACTGAAGCTTTCTTT. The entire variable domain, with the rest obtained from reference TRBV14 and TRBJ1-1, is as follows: EAGVTQFPSHSVIEKGQTVTLRCDPISGHDNLYWYRRVMGKEIKFLLHFVKESKQDESGMPNNRFLAERTGGTYSTLKVQPAELEDSGVYFCARISGALAYTEAFFGQGTRLTVV.

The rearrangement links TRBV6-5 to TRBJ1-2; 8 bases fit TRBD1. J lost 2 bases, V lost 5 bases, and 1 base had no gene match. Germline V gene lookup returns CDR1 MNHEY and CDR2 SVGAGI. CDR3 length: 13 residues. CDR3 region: CASSRDRNYGYTF. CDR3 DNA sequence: TGTGCCAGCAGTCGGGACAGGAACTATGGCTACACCTTC.

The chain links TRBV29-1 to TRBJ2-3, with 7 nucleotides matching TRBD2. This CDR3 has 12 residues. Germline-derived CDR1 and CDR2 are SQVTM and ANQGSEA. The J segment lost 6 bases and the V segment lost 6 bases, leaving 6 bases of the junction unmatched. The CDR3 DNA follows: TGCAGCGTCGCCGCTAGCGGTGATACGCAGTATTTT. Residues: CSVAASGDTQYF.

The DNA for the CDR3 is TGTGCCAGCAGTCTAACTGACGCTCCTAGCTATACGCAGTATTTT. Its protein is CASSLTDAPSYTQYF. The chain is built from TRBV6-2 or TRBV6-3 and TRBJ2-3, with a tentative D call TRBD2 (5 bases). The germline V gene has CDR1 MNHEY and CDR2 SVGEGT. This CDR3 contains 15 residues. V lost 5 bases to trimming and J lost 7 bases, with 19 bases between them.

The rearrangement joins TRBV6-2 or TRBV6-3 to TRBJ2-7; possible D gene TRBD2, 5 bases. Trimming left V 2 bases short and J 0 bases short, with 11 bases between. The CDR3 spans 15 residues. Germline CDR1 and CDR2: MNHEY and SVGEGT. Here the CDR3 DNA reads TGTGCCAGCAGTTACGGAGCGGCGAGCTCCTACGAGCAGTACTTC. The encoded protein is CASSYGAASSYEQYF.

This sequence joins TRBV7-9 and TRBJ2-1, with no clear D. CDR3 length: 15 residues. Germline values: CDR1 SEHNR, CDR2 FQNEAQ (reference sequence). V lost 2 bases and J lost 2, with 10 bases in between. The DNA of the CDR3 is TGTGCCAGCAGCTTACTCGTAATTCCCTACAATGAGCAGTTCTTC. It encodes CASSLLVIPYNEQFF.

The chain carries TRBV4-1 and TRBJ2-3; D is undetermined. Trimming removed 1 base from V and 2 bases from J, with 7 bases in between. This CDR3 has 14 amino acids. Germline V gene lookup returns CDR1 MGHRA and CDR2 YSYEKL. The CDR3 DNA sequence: TGCGCCAGCAGCCAAGGACTCAACACAGATACGCAGTATTTT. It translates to CASSQGLNTDTQYF.

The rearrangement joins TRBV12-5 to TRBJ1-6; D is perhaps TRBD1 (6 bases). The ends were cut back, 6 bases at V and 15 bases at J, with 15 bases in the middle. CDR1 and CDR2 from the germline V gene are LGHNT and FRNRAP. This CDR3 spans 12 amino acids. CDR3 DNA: TGTGCTAGTGGCTTTAGGACAGCCTTCCTCCACTTT. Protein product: CASGFRTAFLHF.

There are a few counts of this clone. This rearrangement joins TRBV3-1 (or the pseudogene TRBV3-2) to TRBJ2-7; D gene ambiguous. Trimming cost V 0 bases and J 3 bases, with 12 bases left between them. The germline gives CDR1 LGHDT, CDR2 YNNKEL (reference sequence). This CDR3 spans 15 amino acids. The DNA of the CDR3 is TGTGCCAGCAGCCAAGATCGCAGTGGGCTCTACGAGCAGTACTTC. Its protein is CASSQDRSGLYEQYF.

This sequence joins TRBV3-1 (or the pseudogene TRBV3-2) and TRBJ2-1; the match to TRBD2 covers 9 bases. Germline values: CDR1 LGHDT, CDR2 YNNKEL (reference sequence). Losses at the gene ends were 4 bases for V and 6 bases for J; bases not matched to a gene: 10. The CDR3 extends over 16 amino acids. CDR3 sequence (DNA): TGTGCCAGCAGCCCCCCTTACTTACTAGCGGGCAATGAGCAGTTCTTC. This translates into CASSPPYLLAGNEQFF.

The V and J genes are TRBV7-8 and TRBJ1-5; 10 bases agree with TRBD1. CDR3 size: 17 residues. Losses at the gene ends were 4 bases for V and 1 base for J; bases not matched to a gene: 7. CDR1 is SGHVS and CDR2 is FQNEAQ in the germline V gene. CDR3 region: CASSWHRDRGSNQPQHF. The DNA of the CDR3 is TGTGCCAGCAGCTGGCACCGGGACAGGGGAAGCAATCAGCCCCAGCATTTT.

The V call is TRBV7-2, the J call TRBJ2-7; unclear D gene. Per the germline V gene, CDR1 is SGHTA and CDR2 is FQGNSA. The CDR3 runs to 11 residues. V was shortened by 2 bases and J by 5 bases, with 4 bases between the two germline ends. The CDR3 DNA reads TGTGCCAGCAGCTTATTCGACGAGCAGTACTTC. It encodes CASSLFDEQYF. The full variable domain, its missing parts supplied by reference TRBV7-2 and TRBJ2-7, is GAGVSQSPSNKVTEKGKDVELRCDPISGHTALYWYRQSLGQGLEFLIYFQGNSAPDKSGLPSDRFSAERTGGSVSTLTIQRTQQEDSAVYLCASSLFDEQYFGPGTRLTVT.

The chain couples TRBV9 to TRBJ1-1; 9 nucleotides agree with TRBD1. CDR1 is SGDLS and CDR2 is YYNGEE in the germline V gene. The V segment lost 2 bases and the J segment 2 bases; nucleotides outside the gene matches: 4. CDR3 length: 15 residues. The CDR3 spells CASSVGTGFNTEAFF. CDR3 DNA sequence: TGTGCCAGCAGCGTGGGGACAGGGTTCAACACTGAAGCTTTCTTT.